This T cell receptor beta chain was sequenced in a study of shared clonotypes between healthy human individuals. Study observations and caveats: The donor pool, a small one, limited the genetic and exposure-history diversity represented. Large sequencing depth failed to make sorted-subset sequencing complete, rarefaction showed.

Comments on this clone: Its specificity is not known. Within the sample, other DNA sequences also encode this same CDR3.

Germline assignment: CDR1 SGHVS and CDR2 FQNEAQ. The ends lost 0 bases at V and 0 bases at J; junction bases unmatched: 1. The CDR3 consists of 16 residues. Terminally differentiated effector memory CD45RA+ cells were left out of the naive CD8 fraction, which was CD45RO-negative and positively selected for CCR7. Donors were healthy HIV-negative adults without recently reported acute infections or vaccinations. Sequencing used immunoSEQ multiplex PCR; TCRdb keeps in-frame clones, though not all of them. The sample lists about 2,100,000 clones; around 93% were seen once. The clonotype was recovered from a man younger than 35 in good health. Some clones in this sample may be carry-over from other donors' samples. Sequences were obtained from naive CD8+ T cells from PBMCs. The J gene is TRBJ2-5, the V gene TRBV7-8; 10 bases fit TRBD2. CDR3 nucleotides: TGTGCCAGCAGCTTAGCGCTAGCGGGGGACCAAGAGACCCAGTACTTC. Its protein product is CASSLALAGDQETQYF.